This T cell receptor (beta chain) was captured in a study of shared clonotypes between healthy human individuals (dated by TCRdb to the early 2020s). As for the study more broadly: The cohort included three men and a couple of women between 18 and 49 years of age. To estimate repertoire size and how much clonotypes are shared between individuals, the study performed deep sequencing of blood TCR repertoires from roughly five healthy adults. Libraries were prepared and TCR repertoires were sequenced by different laboratories using diverse techniques, in order to increase sequencing depth and limit assay-specific biases. Between about 0.8 and 9.5 billion PBMCs per donor were obtained by leukapheresis.

TCR CDR3 regions were amplified from genomic DNA by multiplex PCR using the deep immunoSEQ assay. Extracted genomic DNA from each cell subset was spread evenly across all wells of several immunoSEQ 96-well plates, with each plate serving as a replicate. For unsorted PBMC, approximately 300 ng of genomic DNA, equivalent to around 30,000 T cell genomes, went into each replicate PCR. Unsorted PBMC genomic DNA was sequenced across ten immunoSEQ deep assay plates. Purified libraries were measured with a Qubit 3.0 fluorometer, size-checked on a Bioanalyzer 2100, and measured again with the KAPA Library Quantification kit. Each immunoSEQ 96-well plate was sequenced on its own single-read 150-cycle Illumina NextSeq 550 flow cell. On the authors' methods: Because the immunoSEQ output held only junctional sequences and lacked quality scores, the filtering could not match the filtering applied to full-length reads. To assign V/J genes and CDR3, sequences were annotated using PyIR, a Python wrapper for IgBLAST v1.9, with IMGT germline references. Reads were filtered out if the reads had weak V/J assignments (E-value above 1e-6), no CDR3, stop codons, out-of-frame junctions, or ambiguous translated residues. V3J clonotypes were defined as sequences sharing an identical inferred V gene, J gene, and CDR3 amino acid sequence. The percentage overlap between two repertoires was calculated by dividing the number of shared unique clonotypes by the size of the smaller repertoire. Richness of each repertoire was evaluated using RTK rarefaction, the Chao1 estimator, and Recon v2.1 estimates of unobserved clonotypes. Entries here come from immuneACCESS through TCRdb and include only in-frame sequences with V and J called. Some clones fail to appear in such tables; in the studies checked, an unresolved V gene covers under half of the shortfall, and the cause of the remainder is unknown. V and J calls and clone size follow that table, whereas D and trimming were derived from the DNA. The sample data list fewer than 600,000 clones, and around 78% of these were observed just once. The ten largest clones add up to around 12% of the sample.

As concerns this clone: No antigen is known for it. No base quality values were provided; no much bigger clone lies one nucleotide off.

Healthy HIV-negative adults with no recently reported acute infections or vaccinations were included as donors. Every donor was a Caucasian adult residing in Nashville, Tennessee, USA. In the unsorted samples, tens of millions of PBMCs were counted, and genomic DNA was extracted using the QIAamp DNA Blood Mini kit. Blood was collected by leukapheresis, and PBMCs were isolated by Ficoll-Histopaque density gradient centrifugation and then cryopreserved in liquid nitrogen vapor phase. General study outcomes and caveats: Only blood was sampled, and tissue TCR repertoires likely differ from those in blood. Pairwise subsampling led to the expectation that sequencing depth would affect the degree of clonotype sharing among donors. Because the study included only a small number of donors, the genetic and exposure-history diversity represented was limited.

Trimming accounts for 2 bases at V and 6 bases at J, while the number of junction bases matched to no gene is 5. Sequences GTSNPN (CDR1) and SVGIG (CDR2) are obtained from the germline V gene (reference sequence). The CDR3 contains 13 residues, cysteine and phenylalanine counted. The sequence is cut down to CDR3 DNA, 39 bases in frame from base 1. This TCR came from a woman aged 40 to 55 in good health. Some clones in this sample may be carry-over from other donors' samples. What was sequenced was PBMCs. This chain joins TRBV30 to TRBJ2-3; the central 7 bases match TRBD2. The CDR3 here reads CAWSSGGSDTQYF. The sequenced DNA: TGTGCCTGGAGTTCTGGCGGGAGCGATACGCAGTATTTT.